The table lists the clone carrying this TCR beta chain with a few counts. The data originate from a study of CD8+ T cells in alopecia areata. RNA extraction was followed by reverse transcription into cDNA, which acted as the sequencing template. Libraries were prepared by immunoSEQ multiplex PCR; TCRdb keeps only in-frame clonotypes and omits some of them. The table lists over 150,000 clones, 60% of them singletons. Treatment defined: oral pan-JAK inhibitor, 5-10 mg twice daily. Peripheral blood and lesional scalp punch biopsies came from alopecia areata patients. This CDR3 contains 11 residues. CDR1 and CDR2 from the germline V gene are SQVTM and ANQGSEA. V lost 5 bases and J 6 bases, leaving 8 bases between the germline ends.

The clonotype originates from a human donor with alopecia areata. The sequencing here drew on CD4+ T cells sorted from blood, taken at week 24, from a patient treated with tofacitinib. The V call is TRBV29-1, the J call TRBJ2-1; no clear D. DNA for the CDR3: TGCAGCGTTTACACCTCCAATGAGCAGTTCTTC. As protein: CSVYTSNEQFF.